A single sample gave rise to the 21 T cell receptor beta chains below, sequenced in a study of T-cell reconstitution after alpha-beta-depleted transplantation in children. Unique molecular identifiers were built into the TCRbeta library. A single record per CDR3 protein comes from TCRdb applying MiXCR to the PCR reads. The profile shows about 980,000 distinct CDR3 sequences, less than 30% of them singletons. Sequenced here: PBMCs, mostly from graft donor cells, sampled 360 days after TCRalphabeta/CD19-depleted stem cell transplant. These TCRs come from a boy under two years old who had a stem cell transplant for SCID, so the T cells may come from the graft donor.

The rearrangement links TRBV5-1 to TRBJ2-1, with 9 positions matching TRBD1. Germline assignment: CDR1 SGHRS and CDR2 YFSETQ. This CDR3 spans 17 amino acids. V lost 0 bases and J lost 3; bases outside the gene matches: 7. The CDR3 coding sequence is TGCGCCAGCAGCTTGGCTCCCGGGGACAGGGTCTACAATGAGCAGTTCTTC. Translated: CASSLAPGDRVYNEQFF.

The J gene is TRBJ2-4, the V gene TRBV23-1; D tentatively fits TRBD1 or TRBD2 (5 bases each). TRBV23-1 is an open reading frame, and its role is uncertain. The V end lost 6 bases, the J end lost 3 bases, and 18 bases lay between the germline ends. The CDR3 has 16 amino acids. CDR3 bases: TGCGCCAGCAGACCGTATACGAGGGGTAGCAAAAACATTCAGTACTTC. This codes for CASRPYTRGSKNIQYF.

The chain carries TRBV7-9 and TRBJ2-1, with no clear D. V lost 0 bases and J lost 1, with 10 bases in between. The CDR3 extends over 16 amino acids. CDR1 SEHNR and CDR2 FQNEAQ come from the germline V gene (reference sequence). In DNA, the CDR3 is TGTGCCAGCAGCTTAGCTGGAGCAGCTTCCTACAATGAGCAGTTCTTC. Translation: CASSLAGAASYNEQFF. Full variable domain (missing parts from reference TRBV7-9 and TRBJ2-1): DTGVSQNPRHKITKRGQNVTFRCDPISEHNRLYWYRQTLGQGPEFLTYFQNEAQLEKSRLLSDRFSAERPKGSFSTLEIQRTEQGDSAMYLCASSLAGAASYNEQFFGPGTRLTVL.

V and J are TRBV10-3 and TRBJ2-7, with 8 bases fitting TRBD2. Germline CDR1 and CDR2: ENHRY and SYGVKD. This CDR3 has 16 amino acids. The V and J ends lost 2 bases and 2 bases, in that order; junction bases with no gene match: 8. This chain's CDR3 is CAISEPGPGLAYEQYF. The CDR3 DNA reads TGTGCCATCAGTGAGCCGGGGCCGGGACTAGCCTACGAGCAGTACTTC.

About this clonotype: One end of the junction does not line up with germline, which may come from a read error. The chain recombines TRBV4-3 with TRBJ2-7; perhaps TRBD2 as D (5 bases). The CDR3 is made up of 13 amino acids. CDR1 is LGHNA and CDR2 is YSLEER in the germline V gene. The CDR3 region has the DNA TGCGTCAGCAGCCAAGTCCGGGATTACGAGCAGTACTTC. This translates into CVSSQVRDYEQYF.

The chain links TRBV7-6 to TRBJ2-2, with 9 nucleotides matching TRBD1. The CDR3 is 17 residues long. CDR1 is SGHVS and CDR2 is FNYEAQ in the germline V gene. The trim removed 6 bases at V and 7 bases at J, leaving 15 bases unmatched. The CDR3 protein is CASRKLPGQGPIGELFF. The CDR3 nucleotides are TGTGCCAGCAGAAAACTTCCGGGACAGGGTCCGATCGGGGAGCTGTTTTTT.

This clonotype has just a few counts. The chain employs TRBV10-3 and TRBJ1-6; D is undetermined. Germline CDR1 ENHRY, CDR2 SYGVKD. The CDR3 loop spans 17 amino acids. The V end lost 6 bases, the J end lost 0 bases, and 15 bases lay between the germline ends. CDR3: CAIRAARLSSYNSPLHF. CDR3 sequence (DNA): TGTGCCATCAGGGCCGCGCGGCTAAGCTCCTATAATTCACCCCTCCACTTT.

This clonotype was observed a few times. The chain carries TRBV7-6 and TRBJ2-7; tentatively, D is TRBD1 (6 bases). Germline lookup yields CDR1 SGHVS and CDR2 FNYEAQ. V was trimmed by 5 bases and J by 3 bases, leaving 32 bases between them. The CDR3 has 20 residues. The CDR3 bases are TGTGCCAGCAGCCACAGGGTGGGGACCCTGCCCGATAGGGAAGGCTACGAGCAGTACTTC. Translation: CASSHRVGTLPDREGYEQYF.

The chain links TRBV2 to TRBJ2-4, with 11 bases identical to TRBD2. The CDR3 length is 14 residues. Unmatched junction bases numbered 3, after V lost 3 bases and J lost 8 bases. Looked up from germline, CDR1 is SNHLY and CDR2 is FYNNEI. The DNA for the CDR3 is TGTGCCAGCAGTGAGCTAGCGGGGGGAGACATTCAGTACTTC. It translates to CASSELAGGDIQYF. Full variable domain (rest looked up from reference TRBV2 and TRBJ2-4): EPEVTQTPSHQVTQMGQEVILRCVPISNHLYFYWYRQILGQKVEFLVSFYNNEISEKSEIFDDQFSVERPDGSNFTLKIRSTKLEDSAMYFCASSELAGGDIQYFGAGTRLSVL.

This clonotype was recorded a few times. V is TRBV2 and J is TRBJ2-7; the match to TRBD2 covers 8 bases. The V gene end was trimmed by 6 bases and the J gene end by 2 bases; junction bases not matched to a gene: 3. This CDR3 has 13 residues. From germline, CDR1 is SNHLY and CDR2 FYNNEI. CDR3 sequence reads: CASRAGLAYEQYF. CDR3 DNA: TGTGCCAGCAGGGCGGGACTAGCCTACGAGCAGTACTTC.

This clonotype was observed a handful of times. This chain uses TRBV20-1 with TRBJ1-1; D is perhaps TRBD1 (6 bases). The CDR3 length is 18 residues. V was shortened by 3 bases and J by 5 bases, with 28 bases between the two germline ends. Germline loops: CDR1 DFQATT, CDR2 SNEGSKA (reference sequence). For the CDR3, the DNA is TGCAGTGCTAGGTCGAGTACAGGGATCGTATCGAAGAGGACTGAAGCTTTCTTT. It codes for CSARSSTGIVSKRTEAFF.

The sample holds a few counts of this clonotype. This sequence may be a read error, since a much larger clone differs from it by one base. The chain links TRBV5-1 to TRBJ1-5, with D possibly TRBD1 on 6 matching bases. CDR1 is SGHRS and CDR2 is YFSETQ in the germline V gene. The V gene lost 0 bases and the J gene lost 6 bases, with 10 bases spanning the gap. CDR3 length: 14 amino acids. CDR3 protein: CASSLEGGTQPQHF. The CDR3 bases are TGCGCCAGCAGCTTGGAGGGGGGCACTCAGCCCCAGCATTTT.

This chain links TRBV15 with TRBJ2-2; D not resolved. CDR3 length equals 15 residues. The ends were cut back, 0 bases at V and 1 base at J, with 6 bases in the middle. CDR1 and CDR2 (germline): LNHNV, YYDKDF (reference sequence). The CDR3 sequence is CATSRELRNTGELFF. The DNA for the CDR3 is TGTGCCACCAGCAGAGAACTCAGGAACACCGGGGAGCTGTTTTTT.

Only a few counts were recorded for this clonotype. J is TRBJ2-3 and V is TRBV5-5; D might be TRBD1 (5 bases). V lost 0 bases and J 7 bases, leaving 9 bases between the germline ends. There are 13 residues in the CDR3. From germline, CDR1 is SGHKS and CDR2 YYEKEE (reference sequence). The CDR3 nucleotides are TGTGCCAGCAGCTTGGTCCAGGGATATACGCAGTATTTT. It encodes CASSLVQGYTQYF. Full variable domain (outside the CDR3, taken from reference TRBV5-5 and TRBJ2-3): DAGVTQSPTHLIKTRGQQVTLRCSPISGHKSVSWYQQVLGQGPQFIFQYYEKEERGRGNFPDRFSARQFPNYSSELNVNALLLGDSALYLCASSLVQGYTQYFGPGTRLTVL.

The chain has TRBV5-6 and TRBJ2-7; TRBD2 might be the D (5 bases). The CDR3 covers 15 residues. Germline CDR1 is SGHDT and CDR2 is YYEEEE. Between the trimmed V and J ends, which lost 2 bases and 2 bases, there was a span of 14 bases. As DNA, the CDR3 is TGTGCCAGCAGCTTTGGGTCTCCGGGGACCTACGAGCAGTACTTC. Its protein is CASSFGSPGTYEQYF.

The chain uses TRBV7-9 and TRBJ1-3, with D unclear. In germline, CDR1 is SEHNR, CDR2 FQNEAQ (reference sequence). V was cut by 5 bases and J by 2 bases, with 10 bases left in between. There are 14 residues in the CDR3. The CDR3: CASSASVPGNTIYF. The DNA for the CDR3 is TGTGCCAGCAGCGCCTCTGTCCCTGGAAACACCATATATTTT.

The rearrangement uses TRBV7-2 and TRBJ2-5; D unclear. The CDR3 runs to 15 residues. Trimming stripped 7 bases from V and 2 bases from J, with 17 bases between. Germline assignment: CDR1 SGHTA and CDR2 FQGNSA. CDR3 residues: CASTAAVGRQETQYF. The CDR3 DNA follows: TGTGCCAGCACCGCCGCTGTCGGGCGACAAGAGACCCAGTACTTC.

This sequence joins TRBV10-3 and TRBJ1-6; TRBD1 matches at 7 bases. Losses at the gene ends were 10 bases for V and 3 bases for J; bases not matched to a gene: 12. The CDR3 spans 16 residues. Germline-derived CDR1 and CDR2 are ENHRY and SYGVKD. The CDR3 DNA reads as TGTGCCACCGACCCGTCGGGACAGAGCTATAATTCACCCCTCCACTTT. This translates into CATDPSGQSYNSPLHF.

This clonotype was detected a few times. V is TRBV4-2 and J is TRBJ2-1, with D possibly being TRBD2 (6 bases). CDR3 length: 16 amino acids. The germline CDR1 and CDR2 sequences are LGHNA and YNFKEQ. The V gene lost 1 base and the J gene lost 4 bases, with 14 bases spanning the gap. The CDR3 bases are TGTGCCAGCAGCCAAGGGAGGGCCTCGAAGTACAATGAGCAGTTCTTC. Translation: CASSQGRASKYNEQFF.

This clonotype was detected only once. V gene TRBV15 combines with J gene TRBJ2-1; TRBD1 matches at 10 bases. The V gene's germline CDR1 is LNHNV and CDR2 YYDKDF (reference sequence). The V gene end was trimmed by 1 base and the J gene end by 4 bases; junction bases not matched to a gene: 7. CDR3 size: 17 residues. The DNA of the CDR3 is TGTGCCACCAGCAGAGCGAGGTGGACAGGGGGTTACAATGAGCAGTTCTTC. Translation gives CATSRARWTGGYNEQFF.

This clonotype was seen many times. The gene calls are TRBV18 and TRBJ2-7; D call uncertain. The V end was cut by 3 bases, the J end by 2 bases, with 8 bases between. Germline V lookup: CDR1 KGHSH, CDR2 LQKENI. The CDR3 totals 13 residues. This chain's CDR3 is CASSPDPPYEQYF. The CDR3 bases are TGTGCCAGCTCACCGGATCCCCCCTACGAGCAGTACTTC.